Shown below are 6 T cell receptor beta chains from a single sample sequenced in a study of blood T cell repertoires in COVID-19. The assay was immunoSEQ multiplex PCR, and TCRdb's table has in-frame clones only and misses some. This table has around 67,000 clones, about 90% appearing once. The sequencing input was peripheral blood. Receptor source: a woman at least 80 years old with active or convalescent COVID-19.

The chain recombines TRBV4-1 with TRBJ1-5; 11 bases map to TRBD1. CDR1 is MGHRA and CDR2 is YSYEKL in the germline V gene. The CDR3 consists of 15 residues. Trimming at V came to 4 bases and at J to 8 bases, leaving 7 bases not matched to a gene. This chain's CDR3 is CASSRPGQGAKPQHF. CDR3 in DNA: TGCGCCAGCAGCCGGCCAGGACAGGGGGCGAAGCCCCAGCATTTT.

This chain connects TRBV9 to TRBJ1-1, with a possible D match to TRBD1 (6 bases). The V gene lost 0 bases and the J gene lost 4 bases, with 10 bases spanning the gap. The germline gives CDR1 SGDLS, CDR2 YYNGEE. This CDR3 is 14 amino acids long. In DNA form, the CDR3 reads TGTGCCAGCAGCGTAGCGGCAGGGGCCACTGAAGCTTTCTTT. Translating it yields CASSVAAGATEAFF.

The chain employs TRBV2 and TRBJ2-2; possible D gene TRBD1, 6 bases. V was cut by 5 bases and J by 6 bases, with 13 bases left in between. Germline values: CDR1 SNHLY, CDR2 FYNNEI. The length of the CDR3 is 14 residues. This CDR3 is CASSYRVEPGELFF. CDR3 in DNA: TGTGCCAGCAGTTACAGGGTAGAACCCGGGGAGCTGTTTTTT.

V and J are TRBV7-9 and TRBJ1-2; D is perhaps TRBD1 (6 bases). The CDR3 runs to 16 residues. Germline V CDR1 and CDR2: SEHNR, FQNEAQ (reference sequence). V lost 5 bases and J 0 bases, leaving 16 bases between the germline ends. CDR3 loop: CASSPPDRRANYGYTF. The CDR3 DNA sequence: TGTGCCAGCAGCCCACCCGACAGGCGAGCTAACTATGGCTACACCTTC.

The gene calls are TRBV19 and TRBJ1-2, with 7 positions matching TRBD1. CDR1 is LNHDA and CDR2 is SQIVND in the germline V gene (reference sequence). After removal of 3 bases from V and 7 bases from J, the junction contained 5 bases not matched to a gene. The CDR3 covers 13 residues. The CDR3 DNA reads as TGTGCCAGTAGTATTGGGACAGCGGTTGGCTACACCTTC. As protein: CASSIGTAVGYTF.

The chain combines TRBV5-4 with TRBJ2-3; TRBD2 might be the D (5 bases). This CDR3 spans 15 amino acids. V was trimmed by 1 base and J by 1 base, leaving 10 bases between them. From germline, CDR1 is SGHNT and CDR2 YYREEE (reference sequence). Here the CDR3 DNA reads TGTGCCAGCAGCTTGATGGGAGATCGCACAGATACGCAGTATTTT. Translation: CASSLMGDRTDTQYF.